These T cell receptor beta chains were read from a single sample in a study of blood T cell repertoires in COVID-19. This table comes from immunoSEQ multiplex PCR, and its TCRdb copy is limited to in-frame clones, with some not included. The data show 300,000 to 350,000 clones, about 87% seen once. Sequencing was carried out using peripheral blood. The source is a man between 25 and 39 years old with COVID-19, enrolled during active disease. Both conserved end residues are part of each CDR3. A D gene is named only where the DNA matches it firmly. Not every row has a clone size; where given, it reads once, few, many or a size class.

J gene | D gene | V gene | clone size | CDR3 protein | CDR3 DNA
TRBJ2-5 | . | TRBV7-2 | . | CASSLGPEETQYF | TGTGCCAGCAGCTTAGGGCCTGAAGAGACCCAGTACTTC
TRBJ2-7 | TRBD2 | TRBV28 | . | CASSLKLWTSGYEQYF | TGTGCCAGCAGTTTAAAGCTGTGGACTAGCGGCTACGAGCAGTACTTC
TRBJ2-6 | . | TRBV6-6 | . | CASVSMGANVLTF | TGTGCCAGCGTTTCAATGGGGGCCAACGTCCTGACTTTC
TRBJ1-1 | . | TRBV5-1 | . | CASSPRANTEAFF | TGCGCCAGCAGCCCCAGGGCGAACACTGAAGCTTTCTTT
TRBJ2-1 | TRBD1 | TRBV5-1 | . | CASSFSQGAYNEQFF | TGCGCCAGCAGCTTTAGTCAGGGGGCCTACAATGAGCAGTTCTTC
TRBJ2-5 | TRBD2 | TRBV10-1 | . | CASSWRGGGETQYF | TGCGCCAGCAGTTGGCGGGGGGGCGGGGAGACCCAGTACTTC
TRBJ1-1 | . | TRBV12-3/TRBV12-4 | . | CAGGGGLTEAFF | TGTGCCGGAGGGGGAGGGTTGACTGAAGCTTTCTTT
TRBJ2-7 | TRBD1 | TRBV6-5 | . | CASSSEGAGGGRQYF | TGTGCCAGCAGCTCAGAGGGGGCAGGGGGCGGGCGGCAGTACTTC
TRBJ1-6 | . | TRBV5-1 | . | CASSLSLAGASYNSPLHF | TGCGCCAGCAGCTTGAGTCTGGCAGGGGCATCCTATAATTCACCCCTCCACTTT
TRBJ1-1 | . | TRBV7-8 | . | CASSLALTTTEAFF | TGTGCCAGCAGCTTAGCCCTCACGACAACTGAAGCTTTCTTT
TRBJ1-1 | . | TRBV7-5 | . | CARSLARRMNTEAFF | TGTGCCAGAAGCTTAGCTCGCAGGATGAACACTGAAGCTTTCTTT
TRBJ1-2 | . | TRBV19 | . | CASRRPGYYGYTF | TGTGCCAGTAGGCGACCAGGGTACTATGGCTACACCTTC
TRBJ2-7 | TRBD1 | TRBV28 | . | CASSLGGQGAGFTYEQYF | TGTGCCAGCAGCTTAGGGGGACAGGGGGCCGGTTTCACCTACGAGCAGTACTTC
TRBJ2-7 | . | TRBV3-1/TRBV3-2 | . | CASSQQNPPPHEQYF | TGTGCCAGCAGCCAACAGAATCCACCGCCTCACGAGCAGTACTTC
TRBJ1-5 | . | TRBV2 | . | CASSEERYSNQPQHF | TGTGCCAGCAGTGAAGAGAGGTATAGCAATCAGCCCCAGCATTTT
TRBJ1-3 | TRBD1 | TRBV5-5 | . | CASRIGQVGNTIYF | TGTGCCAGCAGAATAGGACAGGTGGGAAACACCATATATTTT
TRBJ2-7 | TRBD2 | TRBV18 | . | CASSPLFRGGFNEQYF | TGTGCCAGCTCACCCCTTTTCCGCGGGGGGTTTAACGAGCAGTACTTC
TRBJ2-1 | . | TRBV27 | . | CASRRDSPYNEQFF | TGTGCCAGCAGGCGGGACAGTCCCTACAATGAGCAGTTCTTC
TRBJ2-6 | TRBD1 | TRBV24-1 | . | CATSDLQGAAGANVLTF | TGTGCCACCAGTGATTTACAGGGGGCGGCGGGGGCCAACGTCCTGACTTTC
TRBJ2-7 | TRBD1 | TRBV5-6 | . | CASSSDRVYEQYF | TGTGCCAGCAGCTCGGACAGGGTTTACGAGCAGTACTTC
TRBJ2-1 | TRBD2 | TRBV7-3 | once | CASSISSGVYNEQFF | TGTGCCAGCAGCATCTCTAGCGGGGTCTACAATGAGCAGTTCTTC
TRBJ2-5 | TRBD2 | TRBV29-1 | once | CSVESASGGVYGTQYF | TGCAGCGTTGAATCGGCTAGCGGGGGGGTATATGGGACCCAGTACTTC
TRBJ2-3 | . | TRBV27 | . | CASSASRTTDTQYF | TGTGCCAGCAGCGCTTCTCGTACAACAGATACGCAGTATTTT
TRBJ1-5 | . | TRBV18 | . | CASSPGGEKPQHF | TGTGCCAGCTCACCGGGGGGGGAGAAGCCCCAGCATTTT
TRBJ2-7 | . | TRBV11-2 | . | CASSSFYEQYF | TGTGCCAGCAGCTCCTTCTACGAGCAGTACTTC
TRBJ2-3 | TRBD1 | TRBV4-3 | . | CASSRRPGTASTDTQYF | TGCGCCAGCAGCCGTCGCCCCGGGACAGCTAGCACAGATACGCAGTATTTT
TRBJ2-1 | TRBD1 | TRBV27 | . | CASSFLQGVSEQFF | TGTGCCAGCAGTTTCCTGCAGGGGGTTAGTGAGCAGTTCTTC
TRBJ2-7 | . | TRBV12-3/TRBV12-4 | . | CASSLTGYEQYF | TGTGCCAGCAGTCTAACAGGGTATGAGCAGTACTTC
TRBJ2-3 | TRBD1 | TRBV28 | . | CASRGPGQGFKHTQYF | TGTGCCAGCAGGGGGCCTGGACAGGGATTCAAACATACGCAGTATTTT
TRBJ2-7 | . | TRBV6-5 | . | CATEDDFSYEQYF | TGTGCGACCGAAGACGACTTCTCCTACGAGCAGTACTTC
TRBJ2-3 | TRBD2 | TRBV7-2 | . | CASGLSSGGTDTQYF | TGTGCCAGCGGACTTTCTAGCGGTGGCACAGATACGCAGTATTTT
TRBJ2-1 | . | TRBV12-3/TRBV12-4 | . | CASSFWGLDEQFF | TGTGCCAGCAGTTTCTGGGGGCTCGATGAGCAGTTCTTC
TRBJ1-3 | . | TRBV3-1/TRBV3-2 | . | CASSPLPGNTIYF | TGTGCCAGCAGCCCCCTTCCTGGAAACACCATATATTTT
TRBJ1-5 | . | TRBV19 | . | CASSIGQGPINQPQHF | TGTGCCAGTAGTATAGGTCAGGGGCCCATCAATCAGCCCCAGCATTTT
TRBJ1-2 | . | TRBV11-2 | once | CASSLEARSFYGYTF | TGTGCCAGCAGCTTAGAGGCACGCAGTTTCTATGGCTACACCTTC
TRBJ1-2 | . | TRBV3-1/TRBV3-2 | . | CASSQVRVLGYTF | TGTGCCAGCAGCCAAGTCCGGGTCTTGGGCTACACCTTC
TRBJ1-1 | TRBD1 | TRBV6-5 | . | CASSTTGRNTEAFF | TGTGCCAGCAGTACGACAGGGAGGAACACTGAAGCTTTCTTT
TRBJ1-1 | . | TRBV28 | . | CASRDGQPNTEAFF | TGTGCCAGCAGGGACGGACAGCCGAACACTGAAGCTTTCTTT
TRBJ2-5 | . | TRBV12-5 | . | CASGFSDYSFQETQYF | TGTGCTAGTGGTTTCTCGGACTACTCTTTCCAAGAGACCCAGTACTTC
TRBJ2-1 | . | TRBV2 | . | CASSPPNRGSSYNEQFF | TGTGCCAGCAGTCCCCCTAATCGAGGGAGCTCCTACAATGAGCAGTTCTTC
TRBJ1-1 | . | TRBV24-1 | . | CATSDVRGRTEAFF | TGTGCCACCAGTGATGTAAGAGGGAGAACTGAAGCTTTCTTT
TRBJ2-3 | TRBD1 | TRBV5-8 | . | CASSLDRGGTDTQYF | TGTGCCAGCAGCTTGGACAGGGGGGGCACAGATACGCAGTATTTT
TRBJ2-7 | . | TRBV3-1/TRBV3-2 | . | CASWAGAPYEQYF | TGTGCCAGCTGGGCAGGCGCACCCTACGAGCAGTACTTC
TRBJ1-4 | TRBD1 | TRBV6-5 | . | CASRYTGVGEKLFF | TGTGCCAGCAGGTACACAGGGGTAGGGGAAAAACTGTTTTTT
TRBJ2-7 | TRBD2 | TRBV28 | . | CASSLPHGLLAGGVYEQYF | TGTGCCAGCAGTTTACCGCATGGACTTTTAGCGGGAGGAGTCTACGAGCAGTACTTC
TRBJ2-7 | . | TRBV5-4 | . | CASKGRSGSSYEQYF | TGTGCCAGCAAGGGGAGGTCAGGTAGTTCCTACGAGCAGTACTTC
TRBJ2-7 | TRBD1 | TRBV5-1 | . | CASSLGQGAYEQYF | TGCGCCAGCAGTTTGGGACAGGGGGCCTACGAGCAGTACTTC
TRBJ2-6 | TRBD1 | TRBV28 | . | CASRGTGGTPGANVLTF | TGTGCCAGCAGAGGGACAGGGGGGACACCTGGGGCCAACGTCCTGACTTTC
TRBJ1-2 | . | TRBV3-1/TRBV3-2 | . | CASSRNYGTNPNYGYTF | TGTGCCAGCAGCCGGAACTACGGGACAAACCCTAACTATGGCTACACCTTC
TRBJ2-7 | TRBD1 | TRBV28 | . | CASSSPRTGSSYEQYF | TGTGCCAGCAGTTCCCCACGGACAGGGAGCTCCTACGAGCAGTACTTC
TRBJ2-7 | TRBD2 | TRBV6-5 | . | CASGTTSGGSYEQYF | TGTGCCAGCGGAACTACTAGCGGGGGTTCCTACGAGCAGTACTTC
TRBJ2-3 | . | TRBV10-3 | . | CAIRTAVDTQYF | TGTGCAATAAGAACAGCGGTAGATACGCAGTATTTT
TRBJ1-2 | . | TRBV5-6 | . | CASSLSPTGINYGYTF | TGTGCCAGCAGCTTGTCCCCGACGGGAATTAACTATGGCTACACCTTC